This entry describes one T cell receptor (beta chain). Its target is not known. These data come from a study of cytotoxic CD8 clonotypes in ibrutinib-treated CLL. Turning to the study itself: Average yields of approximately 230,000 productive templates and 94,082 productive rearrangements characterized the samples.

Findings of the study overall: The study found baseline clonality above age-matched healthy donors, tracking circulating CD8+ T-cell counts. Stable or contracted on treatment, public clonotypes were also uncommon. Clonality increased with ibrutinib response but returned toward baseline at progression.

Produced via immunoSEQ multiplex PCR; TCRdb's table is partial and in-frame only. The sample has 14,000 or so clones, about two thirds seen once. The CDR3 length is 12 residues. The V gene's germline CDR1 is MNHEY and CDR2 SMNVEV (reference sequence). V shed 4 bases and J shed 3 bases, with 4 bases lying between them. The clonotype was recovered from a human donor with chronic lymphocytic leukemia. The chain couples TRBV27 to TRBJ1-5; D is ambiguous. The sample in question was PBMCs, obtained before ibrutinib treatment. As DNA, the CDR3 is TGTGCCAGCAGTTCCAACAATCAGCCCCAGCATTTT. It yields the protein CASSSNNQPQHF.